The clone carrying this T cell receptor beta chain was counted at least ten times. Its antigen is not known. The CDR3 contains 17 residues. Germline loops: CDR1 DFQATT, CDR2 SNEGSKA (reference sequence). V lost 3 bases to trimming and J lost 2 bases; unmatched junction nucleotides: 13. Where libraries were unsorted, they were derived from 2 million PBMCs stored at -80 degrees C. The sample comes from a study of neurological immune-mediated disorders. The study, taken as a whole, reports: Repertoires from 18 of 34 multiple sclerosis patients grouped phylogenetically into a related-CDR3 cluster, suggesting a possible signature. No sharing of CDR3 amino acid sequences was observed among expanded clones across subjects, suggesting private repertoires in all groups.

With 10-nucleotide random UMIs included, cDNA was synthesized by 5'RACE. TCRdb itself ran the 5' RACE reads through MiXCR, one entry per CDR3 protein. This sample carries tens of thousands of distinct CDR3 sequences, 2.5% to 3% of them seen once, and the ten largest clones take about 1%. This receptor was obtained from a woman under 40 with multiple sclerosis. This chain links TRBV20-1 with TRBJ1-2, with 9 bases matching TRBD1. The material sequenced was PBMCs. The CDR3 loop is CSASLGQGKGKNYGYTF. The DNA of the CDR3 is TGCAGTGCTAGCCTGGGACAGGGAAAAGGCAAGAACTATGGCTACACCTTC.